Given below is one TCR beta chain in context. The CDR3 is 13 residues long. V was pared by 6 bases and J by 0 bases, with 6 bases between. Germline V gives CDR1 MNHNS, CDR2 SASEGT. The entry originates in a study of T cell changes during pregnancy in multiple sclerosis. The repertoire was sequenced with immunoSEQ multiplex PCR; TCRdb's copy has only in-frame clones and lacks some. The sample lists about 80,000 clones; about 93% were seen once. The TCR sequence derives from a female donor in good health, enrolled as a control in a pregnancy study. The sequences come from peripheral blood, collected after pregnancy. This rearrangement joins TRBV6-1 to TRBJ1-3, with D tentatively TRBD1 (6 bases). CDR3 region: CASRQGSGNTIYF. The CDR3 coding sequence is TGTGCCAGCAGACAGGGCTCTGGAAACACCATATATTTT.